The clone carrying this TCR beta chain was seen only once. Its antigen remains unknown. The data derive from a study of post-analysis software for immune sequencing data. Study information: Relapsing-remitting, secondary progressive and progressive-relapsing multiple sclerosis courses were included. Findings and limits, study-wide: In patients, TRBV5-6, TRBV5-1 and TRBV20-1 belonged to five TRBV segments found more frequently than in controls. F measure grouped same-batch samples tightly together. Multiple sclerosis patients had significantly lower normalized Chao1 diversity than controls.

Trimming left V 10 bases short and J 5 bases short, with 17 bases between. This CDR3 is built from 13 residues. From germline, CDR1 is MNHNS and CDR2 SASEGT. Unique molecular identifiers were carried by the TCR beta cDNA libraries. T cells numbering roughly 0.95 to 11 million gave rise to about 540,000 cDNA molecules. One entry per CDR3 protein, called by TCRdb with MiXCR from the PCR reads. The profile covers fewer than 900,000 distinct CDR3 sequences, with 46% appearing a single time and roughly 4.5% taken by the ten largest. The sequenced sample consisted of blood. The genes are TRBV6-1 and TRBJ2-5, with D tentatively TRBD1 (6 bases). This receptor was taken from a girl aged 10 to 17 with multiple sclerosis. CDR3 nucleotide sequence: TGTGCCACCAACCTGGACAGATCGGAGACCCAGTACTTC. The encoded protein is CATNLDRSETQYF.